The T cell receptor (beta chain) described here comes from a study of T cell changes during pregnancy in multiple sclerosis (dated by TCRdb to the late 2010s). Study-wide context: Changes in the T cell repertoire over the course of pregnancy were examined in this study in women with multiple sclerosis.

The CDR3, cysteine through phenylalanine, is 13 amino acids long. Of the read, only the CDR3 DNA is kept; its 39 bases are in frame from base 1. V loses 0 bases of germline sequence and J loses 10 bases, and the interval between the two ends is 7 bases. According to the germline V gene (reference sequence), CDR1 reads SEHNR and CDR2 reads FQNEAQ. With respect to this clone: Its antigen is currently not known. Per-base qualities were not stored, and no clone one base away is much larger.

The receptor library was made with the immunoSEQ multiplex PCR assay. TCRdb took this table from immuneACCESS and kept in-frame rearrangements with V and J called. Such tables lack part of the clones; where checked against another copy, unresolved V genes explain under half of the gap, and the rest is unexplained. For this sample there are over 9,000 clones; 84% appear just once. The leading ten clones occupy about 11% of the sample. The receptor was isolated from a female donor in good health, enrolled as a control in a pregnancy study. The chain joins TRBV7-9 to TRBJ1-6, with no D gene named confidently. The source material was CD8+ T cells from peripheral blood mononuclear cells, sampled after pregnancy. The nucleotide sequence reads TGTGCCAGCAGCTTAGCGCTAAGATCACCCCTCCACTTT. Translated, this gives CASSLALRSPLHF.